Listed here are 2 T cell receptor beta chains from one sample, sequenced in a study of radiotherapy plus CTLA-4 blockade in lung cancer. The assay was immunoSEQ multiplex PCR, and TCRdb's table has in-frame clones only and misses some. The table lists more than 90,000 clones, approximately 86% of them singletons, with under 5.5% in the top ten. The starting material was peripheral blood, obtained from a patient treated with radiotherapy plus ipilimumab. These receptors originate from a human donor with non-small cell lung cancer that progressed on radiotherapy plus ipilimumab.

DNA of the CDR3: TGTGCCAGTAGTAAGACCAGCGGGAACGTATACAATGAGCAGTTCTTC. Protein: CASSKTSGNVYNEQFF. The chain carries TRBV19 and TRBJ2-1; 7 bases map to TRBD2. This CDR3 region has 16 residues. Per the germline V gene, CDR1 is LNHDA and CDR2 is SQIVND (reference sequence). With 4 bases clipped from V and 4 bases from J, the junction kept 10 bases outside the gene matches. The full variable domain, rest sourced from reference TRBV19 and TRBJ2-1, is DGGITQSPKYLFRKEGQNVTLSCEQNLNHDAMYWYRQDPGQGLRLIYYSQIVNDFQKGDIAEGYSVSREKKESFPLTVTSAQKNPTAFYLCASSKTSGNVYNEQFFGPGTRLTVL.

The chain recombines TRBV5-4 with TRBJ2-1, with TRBD2 matching 8 bases. V trimming: 4 bases; J trimming: 3 bases; junction bases outside the gene matches: 3. The V gene's germline CDR1 is SGHNT and CDR2 YYREEE (reference sequence). The length of the CDR3 is 14 residues. CDR3 region: CASSVSGSYNEQFF. The CDR3, as DNA: TGTGCCAGCAGCGTGAGCGGGAGCTACAATGAGCAGTTCTTC.